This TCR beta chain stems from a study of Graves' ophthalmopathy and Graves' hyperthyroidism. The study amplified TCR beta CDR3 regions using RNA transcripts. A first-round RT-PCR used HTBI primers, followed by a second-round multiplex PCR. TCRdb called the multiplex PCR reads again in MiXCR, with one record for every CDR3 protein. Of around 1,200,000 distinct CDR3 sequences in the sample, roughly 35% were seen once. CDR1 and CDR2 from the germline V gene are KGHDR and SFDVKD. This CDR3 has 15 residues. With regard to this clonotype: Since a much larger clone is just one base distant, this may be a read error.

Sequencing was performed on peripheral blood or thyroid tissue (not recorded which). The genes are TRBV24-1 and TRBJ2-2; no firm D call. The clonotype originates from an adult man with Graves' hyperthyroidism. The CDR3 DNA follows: TGTGCCATCAGTGATCCAGAAACCAACACCGGGGAGCTGTTTTTT. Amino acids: CAISDPETNTGELFF.